This T cell receptor beta chain was recorded in a study of blood T cell repertoires in COVID-19 (dated by TCRdb to between 2020 and 2021). Background on the whole study: Collaborator samples came from the United States, Italy and Spain and covered acute and convalescent phases of COVID-19. The prospective study material was composed of cDNA or gDNA derived from T cells, B-cell-depleted T cells, or PBMCs. Deeply sampled blood TCRbeta repertoires from subjects exposed to, actively infected with, or recovered from COVID-19 were included in the dataset. The repertoires were released in a freely available public database intended as a resource for research on the immune response to SARS-CoV-2. Samples were obtained from the ongoing ImmuneRACE study (first 160 participants) and from about 1,300 subjects provided by 6 global collaborators. The sample metadata nearly always contained a de-identified subject ID, COVID-19 status, age in years and sex. Where available, HLA class I and class II types were taken from metadata supplied by the sample provider and were not determined by assay-based typing.

Each collaborating institution followed its own protocols to collect whole blood in K2EDTA tubes. For TCRbeta analysis, collaborators shipped samples as frozen whole blood, isolated PBMCs, or DNA extracted from either of those sample types. As regards this clone: Its antigen target is currently unknown. No qualities accompany the bases; no much larger clone lies one base away.

V is reduced by 2 bases and J by 7 bases, leaving a spacing of 13 bases between them. CDR1 is given as SGHRS and CDR2 as YFSETQ, both from the germline V gene. From the cysteine up to the phenylalanine, the CDR3 has a length of 13 residues. The kept DNA is CDR3 alone, 39 bases in frame from the first base. TCRbeta CDR3 regions were amplified from genomic DNA by means of the immunoSEQ Assay, a bias-controlled multiplex PCR. Per the original workflow: The number of nucleated cells in each sample was estimated from the amplification of reference gene primers within the assay. To quantify the absolute abundance of each unique TCRbeta CDR3 rearrangement, sequence reads were collapsed and filtered. Productive Simpson clonality was computed per sample as the square root of Simpson's diversity index over productive rearrangements. The table was pulled from immuneACCESS by TCRdb, which kept in-frame rearrangements only. Such tables lose some clones; where checked, under half of the loss comes from unresolved V genes, and the rest has no known cause. The V and J calls and clone size were taken over from that table, and D and trimming were inferred from the DNA. Counted in this sample were fewer than 25,000 clones; roughly nine tenths of them appeared once. Less than 8.5% of the sample comes from the top ten.

The investigation overall reported the following: The quantity of clinical and demographic metadata differed by source and by participant and was supplied without curation.

Sequenced material: peripheral blood. The chain employs TRBV5-1 and TRBJ2-7; a weak D assignment points to TRBD1 (5 bases agree). The receptor comes from a human donor in a cohort sampled during active COVID-19. The CDR3 loop reads CASSLWGLREQYF. At the DNA level, the sequence is TGCGCCAGCAGCTTATGGGGCCTCCGGGAGCAGTACTTC. When the CDR3 is completed using the reference TRBV5-1 and TRBJ2-7 genes on either side, the full variable domain is KAGVTQTPRYLIKTRGQQVTLSCSPISGHRSVSWYQQTPGQGLQFLFEYFSETQRNKGNFPGRFSGRQFSNSRSEMNVSTLELGDSALYLCASSLWGLREQYFGPGTRLTVT.